The present TCR beta chain was sequenced within a study of blood T cell repertoires in COVID-19. Here immunoSEQ multiplex PCR was the method, and the copy in TCRdb shows in-frame clones only, minus some. The sample includes roughly 330,000 clones, roughly 87% of them seen just once. Sequencing was carried out using peripheral blood. This receptor was taken from a man aged 25 to 40 with COVID-19, enrolled during active disease.

In nucleotides, the CDR3 is TGTGCCAGCAGCTTAGACAGGGGTCCCGGGAACACTGAAGCTTTCTTT. The encoded protein is CASSLDRGPGNTEAFF. This sequence joins TRBV11-2 and TRBJ1-1; D is perhaps TRBD1 (6 bases). The CDR3 is 16 residues long. Trimming took 0 bases from V and 1 from J, leaving 12 bases between them. CDR1 and CDR2 (germline): SGHAT, FQNNGV.